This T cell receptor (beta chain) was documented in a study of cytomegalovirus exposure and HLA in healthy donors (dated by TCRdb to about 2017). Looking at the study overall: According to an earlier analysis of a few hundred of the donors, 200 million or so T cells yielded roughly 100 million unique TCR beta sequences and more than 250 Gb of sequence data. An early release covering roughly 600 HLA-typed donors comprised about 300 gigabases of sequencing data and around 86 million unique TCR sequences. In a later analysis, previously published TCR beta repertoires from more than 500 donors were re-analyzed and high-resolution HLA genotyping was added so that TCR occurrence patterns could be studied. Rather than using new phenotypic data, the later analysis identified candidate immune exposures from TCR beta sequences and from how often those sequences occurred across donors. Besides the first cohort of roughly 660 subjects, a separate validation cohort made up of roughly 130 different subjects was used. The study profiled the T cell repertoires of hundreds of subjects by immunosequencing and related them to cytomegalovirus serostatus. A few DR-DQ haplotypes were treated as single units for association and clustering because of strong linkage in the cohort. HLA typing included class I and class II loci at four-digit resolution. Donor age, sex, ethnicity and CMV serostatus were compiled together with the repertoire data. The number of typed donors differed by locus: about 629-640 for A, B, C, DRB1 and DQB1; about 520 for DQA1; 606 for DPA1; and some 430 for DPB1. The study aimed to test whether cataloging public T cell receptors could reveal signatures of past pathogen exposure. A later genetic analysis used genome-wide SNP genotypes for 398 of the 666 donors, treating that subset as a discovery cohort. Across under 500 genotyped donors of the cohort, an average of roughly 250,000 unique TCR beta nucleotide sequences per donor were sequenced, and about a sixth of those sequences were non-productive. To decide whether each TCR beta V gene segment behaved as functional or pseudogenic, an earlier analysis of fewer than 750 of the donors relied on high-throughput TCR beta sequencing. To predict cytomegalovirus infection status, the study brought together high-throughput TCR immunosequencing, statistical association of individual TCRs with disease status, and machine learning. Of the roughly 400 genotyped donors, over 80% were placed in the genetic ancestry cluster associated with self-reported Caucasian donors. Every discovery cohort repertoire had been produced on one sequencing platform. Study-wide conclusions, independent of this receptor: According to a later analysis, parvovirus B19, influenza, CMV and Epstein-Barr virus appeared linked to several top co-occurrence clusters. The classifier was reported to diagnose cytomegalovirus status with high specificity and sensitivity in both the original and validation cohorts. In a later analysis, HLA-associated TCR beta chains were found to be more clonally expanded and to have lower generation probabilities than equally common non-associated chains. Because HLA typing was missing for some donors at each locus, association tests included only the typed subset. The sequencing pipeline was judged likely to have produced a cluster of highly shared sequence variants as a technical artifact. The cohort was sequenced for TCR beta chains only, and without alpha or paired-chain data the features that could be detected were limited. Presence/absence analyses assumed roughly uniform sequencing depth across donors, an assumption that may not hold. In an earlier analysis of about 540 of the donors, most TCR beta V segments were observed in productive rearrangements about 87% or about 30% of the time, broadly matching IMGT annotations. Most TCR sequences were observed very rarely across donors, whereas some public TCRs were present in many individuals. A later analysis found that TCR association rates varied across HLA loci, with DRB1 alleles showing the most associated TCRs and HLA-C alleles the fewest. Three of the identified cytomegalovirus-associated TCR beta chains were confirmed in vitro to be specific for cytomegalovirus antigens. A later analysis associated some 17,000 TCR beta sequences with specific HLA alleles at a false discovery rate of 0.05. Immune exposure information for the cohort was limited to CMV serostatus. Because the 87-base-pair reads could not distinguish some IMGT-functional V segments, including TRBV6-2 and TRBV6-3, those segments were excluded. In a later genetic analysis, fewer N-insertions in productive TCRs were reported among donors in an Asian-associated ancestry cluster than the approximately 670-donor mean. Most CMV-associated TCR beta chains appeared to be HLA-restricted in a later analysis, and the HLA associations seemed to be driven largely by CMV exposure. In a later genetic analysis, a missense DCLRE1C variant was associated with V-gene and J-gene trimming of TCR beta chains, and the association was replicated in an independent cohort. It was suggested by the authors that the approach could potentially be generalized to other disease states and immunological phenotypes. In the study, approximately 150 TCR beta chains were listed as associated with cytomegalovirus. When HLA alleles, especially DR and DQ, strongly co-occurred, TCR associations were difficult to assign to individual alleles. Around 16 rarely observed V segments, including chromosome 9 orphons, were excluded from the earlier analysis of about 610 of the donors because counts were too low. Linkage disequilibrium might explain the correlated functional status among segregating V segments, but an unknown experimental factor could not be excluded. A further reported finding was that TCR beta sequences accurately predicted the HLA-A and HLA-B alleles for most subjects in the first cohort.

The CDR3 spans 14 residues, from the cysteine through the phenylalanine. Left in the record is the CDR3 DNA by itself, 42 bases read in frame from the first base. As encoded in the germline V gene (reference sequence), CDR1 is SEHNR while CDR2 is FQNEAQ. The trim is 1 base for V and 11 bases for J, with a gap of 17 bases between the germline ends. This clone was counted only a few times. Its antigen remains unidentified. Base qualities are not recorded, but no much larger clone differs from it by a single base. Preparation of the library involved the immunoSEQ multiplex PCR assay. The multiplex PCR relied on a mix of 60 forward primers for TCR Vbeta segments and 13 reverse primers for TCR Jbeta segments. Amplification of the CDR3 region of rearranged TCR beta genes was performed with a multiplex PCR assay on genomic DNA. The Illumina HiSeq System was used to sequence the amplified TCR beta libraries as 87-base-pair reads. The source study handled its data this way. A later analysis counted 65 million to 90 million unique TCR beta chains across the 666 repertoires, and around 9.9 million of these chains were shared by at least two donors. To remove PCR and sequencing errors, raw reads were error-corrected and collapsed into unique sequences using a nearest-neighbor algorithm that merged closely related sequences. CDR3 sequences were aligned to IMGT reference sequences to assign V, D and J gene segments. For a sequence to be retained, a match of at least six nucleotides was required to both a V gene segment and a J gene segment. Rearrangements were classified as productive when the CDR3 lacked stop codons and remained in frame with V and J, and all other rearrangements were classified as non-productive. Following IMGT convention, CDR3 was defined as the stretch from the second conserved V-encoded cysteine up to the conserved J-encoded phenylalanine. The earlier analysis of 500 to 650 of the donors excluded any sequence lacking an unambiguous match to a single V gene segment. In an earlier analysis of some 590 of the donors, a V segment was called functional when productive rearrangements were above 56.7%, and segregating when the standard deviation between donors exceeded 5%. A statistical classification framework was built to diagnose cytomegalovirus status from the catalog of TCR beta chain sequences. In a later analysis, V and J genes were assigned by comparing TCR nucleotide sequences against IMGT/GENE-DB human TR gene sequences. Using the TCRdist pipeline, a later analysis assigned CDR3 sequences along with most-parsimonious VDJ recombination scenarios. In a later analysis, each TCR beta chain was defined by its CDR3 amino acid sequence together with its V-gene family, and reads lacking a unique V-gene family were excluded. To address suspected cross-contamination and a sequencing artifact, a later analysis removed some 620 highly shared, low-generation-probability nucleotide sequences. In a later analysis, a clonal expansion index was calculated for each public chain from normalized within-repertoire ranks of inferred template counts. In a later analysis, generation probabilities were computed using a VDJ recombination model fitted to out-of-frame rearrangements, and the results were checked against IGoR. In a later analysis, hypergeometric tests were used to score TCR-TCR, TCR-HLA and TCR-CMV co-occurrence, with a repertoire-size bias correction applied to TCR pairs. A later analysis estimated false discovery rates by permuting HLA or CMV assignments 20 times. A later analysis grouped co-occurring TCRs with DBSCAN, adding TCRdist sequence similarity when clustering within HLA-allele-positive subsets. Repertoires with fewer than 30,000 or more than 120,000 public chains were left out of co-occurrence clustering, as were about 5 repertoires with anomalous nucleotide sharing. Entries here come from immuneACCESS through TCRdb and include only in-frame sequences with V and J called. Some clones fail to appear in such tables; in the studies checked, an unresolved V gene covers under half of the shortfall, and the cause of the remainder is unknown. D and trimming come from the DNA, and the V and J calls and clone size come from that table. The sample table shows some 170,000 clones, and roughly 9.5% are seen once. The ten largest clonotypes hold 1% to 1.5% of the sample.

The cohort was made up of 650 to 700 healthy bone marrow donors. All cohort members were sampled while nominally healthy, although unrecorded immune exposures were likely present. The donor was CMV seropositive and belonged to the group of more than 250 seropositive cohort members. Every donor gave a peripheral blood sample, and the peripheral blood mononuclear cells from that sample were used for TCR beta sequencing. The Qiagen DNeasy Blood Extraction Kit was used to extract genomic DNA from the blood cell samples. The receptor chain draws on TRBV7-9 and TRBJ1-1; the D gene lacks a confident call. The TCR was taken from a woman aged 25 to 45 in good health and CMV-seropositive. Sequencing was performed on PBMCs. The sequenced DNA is TGTGCCAGCAGCTTAGGGGAGGGATTCCCCGGGGCTTTCTTT. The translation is CASSLGEGFPGAFF.